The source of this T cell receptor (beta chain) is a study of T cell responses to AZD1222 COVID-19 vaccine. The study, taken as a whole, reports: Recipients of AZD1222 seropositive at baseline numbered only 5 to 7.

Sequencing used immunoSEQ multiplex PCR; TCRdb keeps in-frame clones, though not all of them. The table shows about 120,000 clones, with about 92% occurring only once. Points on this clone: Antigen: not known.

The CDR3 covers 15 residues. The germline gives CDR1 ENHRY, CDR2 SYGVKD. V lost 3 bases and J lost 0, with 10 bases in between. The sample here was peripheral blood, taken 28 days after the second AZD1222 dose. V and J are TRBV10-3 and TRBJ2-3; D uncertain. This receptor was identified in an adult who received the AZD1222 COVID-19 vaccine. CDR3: CAISDKALSTDTQYF. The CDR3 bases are TGTGCCATCAGTGATAAGGCGCTTAGCACAGATACGCAGTATTTT.